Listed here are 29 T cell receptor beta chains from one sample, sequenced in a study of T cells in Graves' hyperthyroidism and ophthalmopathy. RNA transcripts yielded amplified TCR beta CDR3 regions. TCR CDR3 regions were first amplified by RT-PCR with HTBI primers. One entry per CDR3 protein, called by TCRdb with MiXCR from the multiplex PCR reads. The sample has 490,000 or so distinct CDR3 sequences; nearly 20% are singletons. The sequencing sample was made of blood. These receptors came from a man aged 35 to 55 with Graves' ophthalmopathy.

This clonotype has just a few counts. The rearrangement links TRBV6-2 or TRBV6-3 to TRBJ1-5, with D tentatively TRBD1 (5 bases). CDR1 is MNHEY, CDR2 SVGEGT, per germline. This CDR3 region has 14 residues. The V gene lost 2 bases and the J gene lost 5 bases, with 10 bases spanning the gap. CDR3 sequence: CASSYDQGHQPQHF. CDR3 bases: TGTGCCAGCAGTTACGATCAGGGCCATCAGCCCCAGCATTTT.

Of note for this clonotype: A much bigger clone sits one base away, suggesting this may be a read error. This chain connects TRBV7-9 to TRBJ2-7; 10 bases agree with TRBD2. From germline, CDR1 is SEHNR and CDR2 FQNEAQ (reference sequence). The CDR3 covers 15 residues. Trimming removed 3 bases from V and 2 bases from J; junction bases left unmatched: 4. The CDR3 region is CASSLGSGGTYEQYF. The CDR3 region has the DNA TGTGCCAGCAGCTTGGGTAGCGGGGGGACCTACGAGCAGTACTTC.

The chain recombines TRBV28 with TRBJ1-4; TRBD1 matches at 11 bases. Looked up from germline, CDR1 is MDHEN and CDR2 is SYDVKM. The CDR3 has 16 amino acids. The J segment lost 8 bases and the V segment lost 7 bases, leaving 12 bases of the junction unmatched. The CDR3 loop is CASKTGQGGLEEKLFF. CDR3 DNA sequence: TGTGCCAGCAAAACGGGACAGGGGGGCCTTGAGGAAAAACTGTTTTTT.

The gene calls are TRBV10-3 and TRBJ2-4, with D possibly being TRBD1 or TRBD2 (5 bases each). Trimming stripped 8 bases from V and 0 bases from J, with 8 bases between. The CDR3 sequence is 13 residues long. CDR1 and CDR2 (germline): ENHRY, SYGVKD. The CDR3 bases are TGTGCCATCCGGGACCTAGCCAAAAACATTCAGTACTTC. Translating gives CAIRDLAKNIQYF.

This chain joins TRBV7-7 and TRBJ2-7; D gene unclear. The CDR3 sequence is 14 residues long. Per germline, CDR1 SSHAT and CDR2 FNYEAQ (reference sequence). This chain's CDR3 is CAKFVVVPTYEQYF. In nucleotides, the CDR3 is TGTGCTAAGTTTGTTGTGGTCCCTACCTACGAGCAGTACTTC.

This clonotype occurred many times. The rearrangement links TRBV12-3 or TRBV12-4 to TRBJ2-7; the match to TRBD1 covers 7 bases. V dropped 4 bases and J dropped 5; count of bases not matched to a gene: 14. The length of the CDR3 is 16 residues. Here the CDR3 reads CASSSPTGWLYDEQYF. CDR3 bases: TGTGCCAGCAGTTCGCCGACAGGGTGGTTGTATGACGAGCAGTACTTC.

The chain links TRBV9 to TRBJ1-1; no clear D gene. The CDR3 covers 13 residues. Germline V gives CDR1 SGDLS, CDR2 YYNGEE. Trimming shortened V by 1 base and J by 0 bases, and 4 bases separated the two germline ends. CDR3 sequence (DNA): TGTGCCAGCAGCGTAACTATGAACACTGAAGCTTTCTTT. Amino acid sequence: CASSVTMNTEAFF. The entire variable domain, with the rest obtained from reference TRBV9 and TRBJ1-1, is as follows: DSGVTQTPKHLITATGQRVTLRCSPRSGDLSVYWYQQSLDQGLQFLIQYYNGEERAKGNILERFSAQQFPDLHSELNLSSLELGDSALYFCASSVTMNTEAFFGQGTRLTVV.

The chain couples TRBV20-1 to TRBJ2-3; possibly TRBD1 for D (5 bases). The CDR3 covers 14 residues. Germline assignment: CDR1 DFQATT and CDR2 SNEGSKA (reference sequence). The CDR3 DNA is TGCAGCCCAACGCCAGGGTATAACACAGATACGCAGTATTTT. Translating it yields CSPTPGYNTDTQYF.

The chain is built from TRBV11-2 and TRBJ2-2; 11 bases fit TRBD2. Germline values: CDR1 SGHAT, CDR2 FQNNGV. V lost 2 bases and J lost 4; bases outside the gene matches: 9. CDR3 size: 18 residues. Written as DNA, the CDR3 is TGTGCCAGCAGCTTAAGGGTCGGGCTAGCGGGGGGCACCGGGGAGCTGTTTTTT. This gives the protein CASSLRVGLAGGTGELFF.

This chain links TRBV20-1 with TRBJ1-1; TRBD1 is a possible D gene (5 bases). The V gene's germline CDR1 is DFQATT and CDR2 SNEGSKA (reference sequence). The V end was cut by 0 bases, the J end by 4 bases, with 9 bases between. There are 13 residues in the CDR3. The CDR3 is CSARDRGATEAFF. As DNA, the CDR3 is TGCAGTGCTAGAGATAGGGGAGCCACTGAAGCTTTCTTT.

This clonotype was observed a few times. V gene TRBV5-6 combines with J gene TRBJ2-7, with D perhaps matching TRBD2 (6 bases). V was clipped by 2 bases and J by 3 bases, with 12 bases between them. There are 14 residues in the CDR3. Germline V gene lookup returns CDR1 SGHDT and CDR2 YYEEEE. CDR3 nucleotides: TGTGCCAGCAGCTTTGGGGGGATGATCTACGAGCAGTACTTC. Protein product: CASSFGGMIYEQYF.

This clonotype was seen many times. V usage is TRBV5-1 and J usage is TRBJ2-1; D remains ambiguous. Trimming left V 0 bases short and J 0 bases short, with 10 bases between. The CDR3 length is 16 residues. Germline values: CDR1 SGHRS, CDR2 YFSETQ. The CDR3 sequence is CASSLGQLSSYNEQFF. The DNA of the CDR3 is TGCGCCAGCAGCTTGGGTCAGTTAAGCTCCTACAATGAGCAGTTCTTC.

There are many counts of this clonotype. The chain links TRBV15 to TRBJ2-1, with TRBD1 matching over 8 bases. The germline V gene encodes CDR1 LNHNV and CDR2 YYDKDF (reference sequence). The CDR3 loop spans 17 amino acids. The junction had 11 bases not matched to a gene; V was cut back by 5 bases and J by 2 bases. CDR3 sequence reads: CATSPLAGQGTYNEQFF. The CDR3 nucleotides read TGTGCCACCAGCCCCCTAGCAGGACAGGGAACCTACAATGAGCAGTTCTTC.

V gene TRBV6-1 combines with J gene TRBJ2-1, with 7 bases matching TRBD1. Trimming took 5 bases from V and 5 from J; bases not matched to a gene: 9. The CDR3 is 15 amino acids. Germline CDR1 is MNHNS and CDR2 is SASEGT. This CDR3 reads CASSKQGWGHNEQFF. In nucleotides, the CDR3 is TGTGCCAGCAGTAAACAGGGGTGGGGTCACAATGAGCAGTTCTTC.

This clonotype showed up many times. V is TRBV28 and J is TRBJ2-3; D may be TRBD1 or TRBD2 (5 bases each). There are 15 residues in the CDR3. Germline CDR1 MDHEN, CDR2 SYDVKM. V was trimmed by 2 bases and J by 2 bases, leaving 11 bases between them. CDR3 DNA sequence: TGTGCCAGCAGTTTAGGGGCGGGTTCCACAGATACGCAGTATTTT. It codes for CASSLGAGSTDTQYF.

In DNA form, the CDR3 reads TGCGCCAGCAGCTTGGAGGGACTCCCACATGGCTACACCTTC. Residues: CASSLEGLPHGYTF. The J gene is TRBJ1-2, the V gene TRBV5-1, with TRBD1 as a possible D gene (5 bases). Trimming shortened V by 0 bases and J by 6 bases, and 12 bases separated the two germline ends. Germline CDR1 SGHRS, CDR2 YFSETQ. The CDR3 spans 14 residues.

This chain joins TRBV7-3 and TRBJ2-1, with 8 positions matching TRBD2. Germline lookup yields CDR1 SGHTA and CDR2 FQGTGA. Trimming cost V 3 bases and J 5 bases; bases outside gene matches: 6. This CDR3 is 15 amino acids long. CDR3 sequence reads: CASSFRLAGDNEQFF. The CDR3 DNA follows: TGTGCCAGCAGCTTTAGGCTAGCGGGCGACAATGAGCAGTTCTTC.

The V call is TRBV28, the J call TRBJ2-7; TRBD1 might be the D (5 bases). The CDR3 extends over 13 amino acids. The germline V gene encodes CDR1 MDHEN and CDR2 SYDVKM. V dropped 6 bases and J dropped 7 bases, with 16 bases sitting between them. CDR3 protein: CASRGQDVREQYF. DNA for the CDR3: TGTGCCAGCAGGGGGCAGGATGTGAGGGAGCAGTACTTC.

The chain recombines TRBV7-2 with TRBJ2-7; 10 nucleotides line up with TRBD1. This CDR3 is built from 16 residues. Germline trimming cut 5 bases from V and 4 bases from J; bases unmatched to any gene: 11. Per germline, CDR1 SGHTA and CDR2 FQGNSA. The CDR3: CASSRSGQGGRYEQYF. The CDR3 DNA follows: TGTGCCAGCAGCAGGAGCGGACAGGGGGGAAGATACGAGCAGTACTTC.

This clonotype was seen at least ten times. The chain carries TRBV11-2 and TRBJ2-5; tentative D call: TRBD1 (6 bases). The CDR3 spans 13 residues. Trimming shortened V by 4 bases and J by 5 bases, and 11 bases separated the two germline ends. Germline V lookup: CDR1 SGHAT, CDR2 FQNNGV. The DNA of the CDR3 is TGTGCCAGCAGCTCTCTAGGGGGTGAGACCCAGTACTTC. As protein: CASSSLGGETQYF.

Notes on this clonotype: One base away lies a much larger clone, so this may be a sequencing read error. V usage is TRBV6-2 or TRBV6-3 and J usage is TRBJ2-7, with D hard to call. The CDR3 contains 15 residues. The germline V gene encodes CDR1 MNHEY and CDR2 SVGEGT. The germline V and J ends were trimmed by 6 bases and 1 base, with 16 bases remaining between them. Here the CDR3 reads CASRPDAAASYEQYF. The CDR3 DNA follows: TGTGCCAGCAGGCCTGACGCGGCGGCTTCCTACGAGCAGTACTTC.

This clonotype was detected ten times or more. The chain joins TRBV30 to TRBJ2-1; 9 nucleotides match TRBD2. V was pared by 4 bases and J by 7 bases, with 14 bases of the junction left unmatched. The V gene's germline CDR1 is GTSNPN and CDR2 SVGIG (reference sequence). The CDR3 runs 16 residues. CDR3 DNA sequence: TGTGCCTGGATCTCTCCAGGGCTAGCGGGATATAATGAGCAGTTCTTC. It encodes CAWISPGLAGYNEQFF.

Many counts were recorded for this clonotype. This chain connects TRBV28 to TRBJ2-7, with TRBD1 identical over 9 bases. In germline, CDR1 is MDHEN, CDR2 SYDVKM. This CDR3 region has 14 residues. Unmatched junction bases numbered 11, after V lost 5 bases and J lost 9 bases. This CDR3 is CASSPRTGEGGQYF. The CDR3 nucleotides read TGTGCCAGCAGTCCTAGGACAGGGGAGGGAGGGCAGTACTTC.

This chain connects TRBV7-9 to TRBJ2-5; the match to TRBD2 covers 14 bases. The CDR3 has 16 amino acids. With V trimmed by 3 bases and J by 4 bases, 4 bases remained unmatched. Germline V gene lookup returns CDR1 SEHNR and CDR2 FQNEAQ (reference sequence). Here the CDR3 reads CASSLAGTSGGETQYF. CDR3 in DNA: TGTGCCAGCAGCTTGGCCGGGACTAGCGGGGGAGAGACCCAGTACTTC.

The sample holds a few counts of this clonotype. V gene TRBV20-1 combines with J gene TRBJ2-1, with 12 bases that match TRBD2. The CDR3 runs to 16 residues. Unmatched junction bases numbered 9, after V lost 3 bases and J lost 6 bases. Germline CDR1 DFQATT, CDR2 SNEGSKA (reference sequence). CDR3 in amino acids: CSARPSSGRGSNEQFF. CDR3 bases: TGCAGTGCTAGGCCCTCTAGCGGGAGGGGGAGCAATGAGCAGTTCTTC.

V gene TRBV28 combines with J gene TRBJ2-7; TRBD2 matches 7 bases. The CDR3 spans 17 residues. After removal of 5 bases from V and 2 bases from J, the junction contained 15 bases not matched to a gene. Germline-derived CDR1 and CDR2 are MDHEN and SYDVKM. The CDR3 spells CASSRREPPTPPYEQYF. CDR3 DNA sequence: TGTGCCAGCAGTAGGCGGGAGCCCCCTACCCCGCCCTACGAGCAGTACTTC.

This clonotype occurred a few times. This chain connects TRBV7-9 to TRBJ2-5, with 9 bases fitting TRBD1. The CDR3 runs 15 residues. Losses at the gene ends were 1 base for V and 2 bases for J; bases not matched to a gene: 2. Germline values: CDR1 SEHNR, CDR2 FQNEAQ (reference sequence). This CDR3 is CASSLVDRGQETQYF. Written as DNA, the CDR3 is TGTGCCAGCAGCTTAGTGGACAGGGGTCAAGAGACCCAGTACTTC.

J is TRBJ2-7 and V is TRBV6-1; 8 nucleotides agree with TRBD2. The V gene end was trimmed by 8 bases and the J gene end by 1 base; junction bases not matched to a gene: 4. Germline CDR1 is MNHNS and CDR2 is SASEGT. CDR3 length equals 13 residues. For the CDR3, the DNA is TGTGCCAGCGGAGGCGGGGGGTCCTACGAGCAGTACTTC. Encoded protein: CASGGGGSYEQYF.

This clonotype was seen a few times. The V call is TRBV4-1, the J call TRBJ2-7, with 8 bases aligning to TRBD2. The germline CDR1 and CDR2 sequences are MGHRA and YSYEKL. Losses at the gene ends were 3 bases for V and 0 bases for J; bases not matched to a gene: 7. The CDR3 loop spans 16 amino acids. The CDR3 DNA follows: TGCGCCAGCAGCCAGGCGACTAGCGTTAGCTCCTACGAGCAGTACTTC. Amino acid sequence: CASSQATSVSSYEQYF.